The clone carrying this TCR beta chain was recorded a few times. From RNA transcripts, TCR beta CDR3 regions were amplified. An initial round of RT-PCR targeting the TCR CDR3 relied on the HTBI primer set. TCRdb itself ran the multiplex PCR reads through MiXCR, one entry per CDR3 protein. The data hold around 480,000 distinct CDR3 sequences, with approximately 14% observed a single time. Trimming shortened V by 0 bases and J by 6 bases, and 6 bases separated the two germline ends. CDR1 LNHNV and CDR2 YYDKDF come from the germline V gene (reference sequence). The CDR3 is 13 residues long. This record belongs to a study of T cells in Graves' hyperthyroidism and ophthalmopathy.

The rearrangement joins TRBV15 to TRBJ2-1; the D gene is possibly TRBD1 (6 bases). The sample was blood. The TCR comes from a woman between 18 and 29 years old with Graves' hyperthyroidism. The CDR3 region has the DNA TGTGCCACCAGCAGAGAGGGGGCCAATGAGCAGTTCTTC. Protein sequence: CATSREGANEQFF.